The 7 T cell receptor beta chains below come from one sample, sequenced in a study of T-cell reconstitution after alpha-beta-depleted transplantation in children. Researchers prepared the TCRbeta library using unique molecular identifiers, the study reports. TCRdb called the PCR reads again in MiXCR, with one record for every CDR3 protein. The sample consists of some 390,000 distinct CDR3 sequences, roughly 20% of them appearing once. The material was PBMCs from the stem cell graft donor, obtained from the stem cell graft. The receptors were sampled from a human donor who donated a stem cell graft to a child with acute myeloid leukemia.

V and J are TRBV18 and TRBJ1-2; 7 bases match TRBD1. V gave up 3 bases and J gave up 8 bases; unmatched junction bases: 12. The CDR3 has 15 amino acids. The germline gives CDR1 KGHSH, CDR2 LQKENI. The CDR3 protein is CASSPPGDSLRGYTF. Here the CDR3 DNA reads TGTGCCAGCTCACCCCCGGGGGACAGCCTCAGGGGCTACACCTTC.

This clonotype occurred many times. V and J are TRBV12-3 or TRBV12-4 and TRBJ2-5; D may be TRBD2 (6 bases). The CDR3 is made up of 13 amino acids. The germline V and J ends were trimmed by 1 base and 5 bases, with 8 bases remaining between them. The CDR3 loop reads CASSLGREETQYF. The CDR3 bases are TGTGCCAGCAGTTTAGGACGGGAGGAGACCCAGTACTTC.

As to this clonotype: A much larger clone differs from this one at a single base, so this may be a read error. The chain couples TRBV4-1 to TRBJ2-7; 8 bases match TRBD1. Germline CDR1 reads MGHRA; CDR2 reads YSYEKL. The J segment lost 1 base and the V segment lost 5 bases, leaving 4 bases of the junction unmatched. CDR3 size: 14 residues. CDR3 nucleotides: TGCGCCAGCAGCTGTGGGACAGGATCCTACGAGCAGTACTTC. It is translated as CASSCGTGSYEQYF.

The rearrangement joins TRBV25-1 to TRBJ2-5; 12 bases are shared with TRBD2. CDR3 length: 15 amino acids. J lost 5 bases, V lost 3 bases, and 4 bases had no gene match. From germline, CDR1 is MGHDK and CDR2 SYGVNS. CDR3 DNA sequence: TGTGCCAGCAGTGAGACTAGCGGGAGATGGGAGACCCAGTACTTC. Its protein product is CASSETSGRWETQYF.

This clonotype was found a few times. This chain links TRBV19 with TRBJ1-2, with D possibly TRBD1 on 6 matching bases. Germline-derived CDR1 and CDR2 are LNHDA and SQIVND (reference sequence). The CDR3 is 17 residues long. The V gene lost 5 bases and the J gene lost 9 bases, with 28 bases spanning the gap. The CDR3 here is CASSFGTQRAKLLSYTF. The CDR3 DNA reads TGTGCCAGTAGTTTTGGGACACAGCGGGCTAAACTATTGAGCTACACCTTC.

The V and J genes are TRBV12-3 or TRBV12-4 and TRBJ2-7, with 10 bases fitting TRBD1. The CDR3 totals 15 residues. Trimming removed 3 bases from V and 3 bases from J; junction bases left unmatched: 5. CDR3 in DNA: TGTGCCAGCAGTTTTGACAGGGGGCACCTCTACGAGCAGTACTTC. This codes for CASSFDRGHLYEQYF.

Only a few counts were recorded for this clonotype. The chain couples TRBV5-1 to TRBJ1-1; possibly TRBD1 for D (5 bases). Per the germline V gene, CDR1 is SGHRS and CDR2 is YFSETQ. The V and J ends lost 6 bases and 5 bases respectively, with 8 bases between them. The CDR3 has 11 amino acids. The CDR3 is CASIGGTEAFF. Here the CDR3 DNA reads TGCGCCAGCATCGGGGGTACTGAAGCTTTCTTT.